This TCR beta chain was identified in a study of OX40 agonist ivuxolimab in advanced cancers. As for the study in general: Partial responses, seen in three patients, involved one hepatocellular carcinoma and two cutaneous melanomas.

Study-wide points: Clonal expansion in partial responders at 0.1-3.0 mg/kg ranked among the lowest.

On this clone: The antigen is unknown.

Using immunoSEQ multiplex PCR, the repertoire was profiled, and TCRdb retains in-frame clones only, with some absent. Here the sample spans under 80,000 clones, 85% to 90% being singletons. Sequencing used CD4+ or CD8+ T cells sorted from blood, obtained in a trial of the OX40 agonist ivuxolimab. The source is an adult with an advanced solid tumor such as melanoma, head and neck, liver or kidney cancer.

CDR3 amino acids: CASSRTDSSGYTF. CDR3 nucleotide sequence: TGTGCCAGCAGCCGGACAGACTCCAGTGGCTACACCTTC. This chain uses TRBV28 with TRBJ1-2; D possibly corresponds to TRBD1 (6 bases). Between the trimmed V and J ends, which lost 6 bases and 7 bases, there was a span of 15 bases. The CDR3 loop spans 13 amino acids. Per the germline V gene, CDR1 is MDHEN and CDR2 is SYDVKM.